This T cell receptor beta chain derives from a study of beta chain features in type 1 diabetes. There are a few counts of this clone. Its target is unknown. Germline V lookup: CDR1 SGHDN, CDR2 FVKESK. V trimming: 2 bases; J trimming: 6 bases; junction bases outside the gene matches: 10. This CDR3 spans 16 amino acids. Whole-study findings and limits: Within each of all four CD4+ subsets, Type 1 diabetes patients had TCRB CDR3s that were moderately but significantly shorter.

The isolated RNA, all of it, was reverse transcribed, so expressed TCRB transcripts were what got sequenced. Assay used: immunoSEQ multiplex PCR; TCRdb lists only in-frame clones, some missing. The profile shows more than 300,000 clones, roughly 9.8% of them singletons. This TCR was recovered from a man younger than 45 with type 1 diabetes. Sample: central memory CD4+ T cells from blood. The genes are TRBV14 and TRBJ2-1; 7 positions agree with TRBD2. The CDR3 DNA reads TGTGCCAGCAGCCAATGGGGCATGGGCGGGAGCAATGAGCAGTTCTTC. This encodes CASSQWGMGGSNEQFF.